These 30 T cell receptor beta chains share one sample of origin, sequenced in a study of spatial heterogeneity in lung cancer. General study findings and limits: Mutation counts in tumors were tracked by counts of expanded intratumoral alpha and beta TCRs.

What these receptors recognize is not known. Time point of the sample: sample taken at primary tumor resection. TCRdb fed the 5' RACE reads into MiXCR, producing one record per CDR3 protein. The sample includes about 18,000 distinct CDR3 sequences, around 6.9% of them seen just once. Here the sequenced sample was lung tumor tissue, taken at surgery. The receptors come from a male donor with early-stage non-small cell lung cancer.

The sample holds many counts of this clonotype. V and J are TRBV6-2 or TRBV6-3 and TRBJ2-3, with 7 bases fitting TRBD2. J lost 4 bases, V lost 8 bases, and 18 bases had no gene match. CDR1 is MNHEY, CDR2 SVGEGT, per germline. The CDR3 consists of 17 residues. The CDR3 nucleotides read TGTGCCAGCGAGGCCGGAATGCGCGGGGGTGGGGCAGATACGCAGTATTTT. Translating it yields CASEAGMRGGGADTQYF.

On this clonotype itself: A much larger clone differs by one base, so this may be a read error. V and J are TRBV4-1 and TRBJ2-5; D gene uncertain. In germline, CDR1 is MGHRA, CDR2 YSYEKL. Between the trimmed V and J ends, which lost 2 bases and 2 bases, there was a span of 6 bases. CDR3 length: 13 residues. The CDR3 nucleotides are TGCGCCAGCAGCCAAACCATACAAGAGACCCAGTACTTC. Protein product: CASSQTIQETQYF.

The chain links TRBV19 to TRBJ2-3; TRBD1 aligns across 10 bases. CDR1 is LNHDA and CDR2 is SQIVND in the germline V gene (reference sequence). The CDR3 consists of 16 residues. J lost 0 bases, V lost 2 bases, and 2 bases had no gene match. The chain's CDR3 is CASSIWTGGSTDTQYF. CDR3 nucleotide sequence: TGTGCCAGTAGTATATGGACAGGGGGAAGCACAGATACGCAGTATTTT.

Ten or more counts support this clonotype. The chain uses TRBV7-9 and TRBJ2-2; D unresolved. Germline assignment: CDR1 SEHNR and CDR2 FQNEAQ (reference sequence). V was shortened by 10 bases and J by 7 bases, with 16 bases between the two germline ends. The CDR3 extends over 13 amino acids. CDR3 DNA: TGTGCCACCACGCTCGTCATCGGCGGGGAGCTGTTTTTT. Its protein is CATTLVIGGELFF.

This clonotype appeared many times. The chain is built from TRBV2 and TRBJ2-1, with a tentative D call TRBD2 (5 bases). Trimming took off 7 bases at V and 8 bases at J, with 12 bases between the two ends. The CDR3 contains 12 residues. Germline lookup yields CDR1 SNHLY and CDR2 FYNNEI. CDR3 bases: TGTGCCAGCAACGGGGAAAACTATGAGCAGTTCTTC. Amino acids: CASNGENYEQFF.

In this sample, this clonotype turned up many times. This chain connects TRBV6-6 to TRBJ1-2, with 8 bases lining up with TRBD1. Germline CDR1 reads MNHNY; CDR2 reads SVGAGI (reference sequence). CDR3 length: 14 amino acids. V shed 4 bases, J shed 3 bases, and the junction held 4 bases outside the gene matches. In DNA form, the CDR3 reads TGTGCCAGCAGTTTACAACAGGGGGACTATGGCTACACCTTC. This sequence encodes CASSLQQGDYGYTF.

This clonotype was picked up many times. The rearrangement links TRBV7-2 to TRBJ2-5; D is unclear. The CDR3 has 14 amino acids. V shed 1 base and J shed 0 bases, with 6 bases lying between them. From germline, CDR1 is SGHTA and CDR2 FQGNSA. CDR3 bases: TGTGCCAGCAGCTTAGTGTGGTACCAAGAGACCCAGTACTTC. The encoded protein is CASSLVWYQETQYF.

Points on this clonotype: This could be a read error, since a much larger clone is one nucleotide away. This rearrangement joins TRBV5-7 to TRBJ2-7; 9 bases are a match to TRBD1. TRBV5-7 is sorted into the ORF group, with uncertain function. V trimming: 6 bases; J trimming: 4 bases; junction bases outside the gene matches: 8. The CDR3 has 14 amino acids. CDR3 in amino acids: CASILGTGFYEQYF. The CDR3 region has the DNA TGTGCCAGCATCCTCGGGACAGGGTTTTACGAGCAGTACTTC.

This clonotype was counted many times. The chain employs TRBV28 and TRBJ2-2; 8 nucleotides align to TRBD2. The ends lost 1 base at V and 6 bases at J; junction bases unmatched: 4. Germline V lookup: CDR1 MDHEN, CDR2 SYDVKM. This CDR3 has 15 amino acids. The CDR3 sequence: CASSLSGGGSGELFF. In nucleotides, the CDR3 is TGTGCCAGCAGTTTATCCGGGGGGGGATCCGGGGAGCTGTTTTTT.

The chain links TRBV12-3 or TRBV12-4 to TRBJ2-2, with D possibly TRBD1 on 5 matching bases. CDR3 length equals 16 residues. Trimming took 2 bases from V and 4 from J, leaving 14 bases between them. CDR3 nucleotides: TGTGCCAGCAGTTTAAAAGTGGCAGGGATCACCGGGGAGCTGTTTTTT. It codes for CASSLKVAGITGELFF.

This clonotype is labeled medium-sized. The chain links TRBV27 to TRBJ2-2; 7 bases map to TRBD1. After removal of 7 bases from V and 2 bases from J, the junction contained 7 bases not matched to a gene. Germline V gives CDR1 MNHEY, CDR2 SMNVEV (reference sequence). CDR3 length: 15 amino acids. CDR3 DNA sequence: TGTGCCAGCACCCTAGGGGGCCCCAACACCGGGGAGCTGTTTTTT. Residues: CASTLGGPNTGELFF.

This clonotype showed up many times. This sequence joins TRBV10-3 and TRBJ1-2, with unresolved D. In germline, CDR1 is ENHRY, CDR2 SYGVKD. This CDR3 spans 15 amino acids. V dropped 3 bases and J dropped 1 base, with 12 bases sitting between them. The chain's CDR3 is CAISDFSRDNYGYTF. CDR3 nucleotide sequence: TGTGCCATCAGTGATTTCAGCCGGGATAACTATGGCTACACCTTC.

There are a few counts of this clonotype. This chain joins TRBV9 and TRBJ2-5; 8 bases fit TRBD2. The V gene end was trimmed by 4 bases and the J gene end by 5 bases; junction bases not matched to a gene: 7. From germline, CDR1 is SGDLS and CDR2 YYNGEE. The CDR3 runs 14 residues. The CDR3 DNA reads TGTGCCAGCAGCCCCGGGGGGGCCAGGGAGACCCAGTACTTC. Translated: CASSPGGARETQYF.

This clonotype was seen ten or more times. This sequence joins TRBV3-1 and TRBJ1-2; TRBD1 aligns across 8 bases. The J segment lost 2 bases and the V segment lost 2 bases, leaving 10 bases of the junction unmatched. The CDR3 sequence is 17 residues long. CDR1 LGHDT and CDR2 YNNKEL come from the germline V gene (reference sequence). CDR3: CASSQNTPGQVNYGYTF. CDR3 nucleotide sequence: TGTGCCAGCAGCCAAAATACACCGGGACAGGTGAACTATGGCTACACCTTC.

In this sample, this clonotype turned up a few times. The chain recombines TRBV7-9 with TRBJ2-3; TRBD2 matches at 12 bases. V was clipped by 4 bases and J by 8 bases; unmatched bases: 7. The CDR3 has 15 amino acids. Germline CDR1 reads SEHNR; CDR2 reads FQNEAQ (reference sequence). The CDR3 DNA sequence: TGTGCCAGCAGCTGGACTAGCGGGGCCAGTGGTACGCAGTATTTT. Amino acid sequence: CASSWTSGASGTQYF.

Ten or more counts support this clonotype. The rearrangement links TRBV7-2 to TRBJ1-2; 7 nucleotides match TRBD1. The J segment lost 8 bases and the V segment lost 2 bases, leaving 11 bases of the junction unmatched. CDR3 length equals 15 residues. Germline V gives CDR1 SGHTA, CDR2 FQGNSA. For the CDR3, the DNA is TGTGCCAGCAGCTTACTCCTGACAGGGCTGGACGGCTACACCTTC. As protein: CASSLLLTGLDGYTF.

This clonotype was seen many times. J is TRBJ1-1 and V is TRBV29-1; D is ambiguous. Trimming stripped 6 bases from V and 2 bases from J, with 10 bases between. Germline-derived CDR1 and CDR2 are SQVTM and ANQGSEA. CDR3 size: 12 residues. The CDR3 DNA reads TGCAGCGTATCTCAGGCAAACACTGAAGCTTTCTTT. Translating gives CSVSQANTEAFF.

Ten or more counts support this clonotype. V is TRBV5-1 and J is TRBJ1-5; 7 nucleotides line up with TRBD1. Per the germline V gene, CDR1 is SGHRS and CDR2 is YFSETQ. CDR3 length: 16 amino acids. Losses at the gene ends were 0 bases for V and 2 bases for J; bases not matched to a gene: 5. This CDR3 is CASSLGTGQGNQPQHF. In DNA form, the CDR3 reads TGCGCCAGCAGCTTGGGGACAGGCCAGGGCAATCAGCCCCAGCATTTT.

This clonotype was found a few times. The chain is built from TRBV12-3 or TRBV12-4 and TRBJ2-7; TRBD2 agrees at 8 bases. J gave up 7 bases and V 5 bases, and 16 bases lay outside the gene matches. The CDR3 contains 16 residues. CDR3 nucleotides: TGTGCCAGCAGTCCCCATGGGAGCGGGGGTGGAATTGAGCAGTACTTC. The encoded protein is CASSPHGSGGGIEQYF.

The chain carries TRBV6-2 or TRBV6-3 and TRBJ1-1, with 9 bases fitting TRBD1. Looked up from germline, CDR1 is MNHEY and CDR2 is SVGEGT. Trimming cost V 3 bases and J 5 bases; bases outside gene matches: 4. This CDR3 is 14 amino acids long. This CDR3 is CASSYGTGLTEAFF. CDR3 sequence (DNA): TGTGCCAGCAGTTATGGGACAGGGCTGACTGAAGCTTTCTTT.

The CDR3 sequence is CASSFGQSYEQYF. The CDR3 coding sequence is TGCGCCAGCAGCTTCGGACAGTCATACGAGCAGTACTTC. The chain recombines TRBV5-1 with TRBJ2-7; a weak D match, TRBD1 (6 bases). The CDR3 has 13 residues. Trimming took off 2 bases at V and 4 bases at J, with 10 bases between the two ends. Germline CDR1 SGHRS, CDR2 YFSETQ.

The genes are TRBV5-8 and TRBJ2-1, with D unresolved. The CDR3 totals 16 residues. CDR1 is SGHTS, CDR2 YDEGEE, per germline. The V end was cut by 3 bases, the J end by 7 bases, with 20 bases between. In nucleotides, the CDR3 is TGTGCCAGCAGCTCGATGCTACAAACGGCGGCGAATGAGCAGTTCTTC. Protein: CASSSMLQTAANEQFF.

Only a few counts were recorded for this clonotype. The chain couples TRBV20-1 to TRBJ1-5; maybe TRBD1 (5 bases). Germline V CDR1 and CDR2: DFQATT, SNEGSKA (reference sequence). CDR3 length: 15 residues. V lost 0 bases and J lost 2, with 11 bases in between. Written as DNA, the CDR3 is TGCAGTGCTAGAGATGCCACGGGGGGCAATCAGCCCCAGCATTTT. As protein: CSARDATGGNQPQHF.

This clonotype was found many times. The chain has TRBV20-1 and TRBJ1-1; 8 bases align to TRBD1. This CDR3 contains 13 residues. Germline V gene lookup returns CDR1 DFQATT and CDR2 SNEGSKA (reference sequence). V was pared by 6 bases and J by 2 bases, with 5 bases of the junction left unmatched. CDR3 in DNA: TGCAGTGCCCGACAGGGGCAAAACACTGAAGCTTTCTTT. Residues: CSARQGQNTEAFF.

V and J are TRBV4-3 and TRBJ1-5; D is possibly TRBD1 (5 bases). Trimming took 3 bases from V and 7 from J, leaving 10 bases between them. The germline CDR1 and CDR2 sequences are LGHNA and YSLEER. The CDR3 contains 13 residues. CDR3 in amino acids: CASSHGRDQPQHF. The DNA of the CDR3 is TGCGCCAGCAGCCACGGAAGGGACCAGCCCCAGCATTTT.

Note on this clonotype: Being one base from a much bigger clone, this may be a read error. The V and J genes are TRBV20-1 and TRBJ2-1, with D possibly matching TRBD2 (5 bases). This CDR3 comprises 14 residues. The germline V and J ends were trimmed by 2 bases and 9 bases, with 17 bases remaining between them. Germline V gene lookup returns CDR1 DFQATT and CDR2 SNEGSKA (reference sequence). CDR3 nucleotide sequence: TGCAGTGCTAGACTCCAGCGGAGGACCGGTGAGCAGTTCTTC. Its protein product is CSARLQRRTGEQFF.

This clonotype was observed at least ten times. CDR3 DNA sequence: TGTGCCAGCAGCGTCACAGATACGCAGTATTTT. Its translation is CASSVTDTQYF. The chain employs TRBV28 and TRBJ2-3; D gene uncertain. Germline V gives CDR1 MDHEN, CDR2 SYDVKM. Trimming cost V 6 bases and J 2 bases, with 3 bases left between them. The CDR3 is 11 residues long.

The V gene is TRBV28, the J gene TRBJ1-3; D gene ambiguous. In germline, CDR1 is MDHEN, CDR2 SYDVKM. V was trimmed by 3 bases and J by 0 bases, leaving 9 bases between them. The CDR3 contains 15 residues. The CDR3 DNA reads as TGTGCCAGCAGTTTTTTACTCGGCTCTGGAAACACCATATATTTT. It codes for CASSFLLGSGNTIYF.

This clonotype rates as medium-sized. This chain uses TRBV12-3 or TRBV12-4 with TRBJ2-1, with D tentatively TRBD1 or TRBD2 (6 bases each). V lost 6 bases and J lost 10, with 13 bases in between. This CDR3 comprises 12 residues. The CDR3 loop reads CASRPGGGEQFF. The CDR3 nucleotides are TGTGCCAGCAGACCCGGGGGCGGAGAGCAGTTCTTC.

The rearrangement joins TRBV5-1 to TRBJ2-3; 8 bases are a match to TRBD1. Trimming removed 7 bases from V and 2 bases from J; junction bases left unmatched: 6. The germline CDR1 and CDR2 sequences are SGHRS and YFSETQ. This CDR3 has 14 residues. CDR3 sequence: CASQPGQATDTQYF. The CDR3 bases are TGCGCCAGCCAACCGGGACAGGCCACAGATACGCAGTATTTT.